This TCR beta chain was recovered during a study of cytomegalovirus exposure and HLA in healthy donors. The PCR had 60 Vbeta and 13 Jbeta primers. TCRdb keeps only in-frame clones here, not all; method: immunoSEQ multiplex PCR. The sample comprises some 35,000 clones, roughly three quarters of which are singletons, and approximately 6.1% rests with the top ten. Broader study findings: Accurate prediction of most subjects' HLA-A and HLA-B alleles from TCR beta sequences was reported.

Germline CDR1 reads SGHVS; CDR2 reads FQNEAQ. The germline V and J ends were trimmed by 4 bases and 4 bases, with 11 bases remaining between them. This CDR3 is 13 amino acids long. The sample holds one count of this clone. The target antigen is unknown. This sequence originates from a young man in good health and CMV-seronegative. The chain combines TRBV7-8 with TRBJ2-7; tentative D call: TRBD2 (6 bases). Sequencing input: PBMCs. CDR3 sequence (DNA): TGTGCCAGCAGCTACGGGACTCCTTACGAGCAGTACTTC. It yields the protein CASSYGTPYEQYF.